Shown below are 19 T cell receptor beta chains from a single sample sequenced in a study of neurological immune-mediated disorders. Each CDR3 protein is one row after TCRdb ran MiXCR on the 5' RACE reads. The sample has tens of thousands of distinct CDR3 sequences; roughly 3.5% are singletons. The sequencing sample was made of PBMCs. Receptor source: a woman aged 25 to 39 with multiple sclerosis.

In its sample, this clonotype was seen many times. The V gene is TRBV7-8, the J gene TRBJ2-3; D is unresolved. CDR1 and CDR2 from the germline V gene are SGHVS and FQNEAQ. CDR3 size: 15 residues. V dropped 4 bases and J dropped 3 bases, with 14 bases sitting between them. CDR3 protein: CASSSEHGSTDTQYF. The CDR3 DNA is TGTGCCAGCAGCTCCGAACACGGGTCGACAGATACGCAGTATTTT.

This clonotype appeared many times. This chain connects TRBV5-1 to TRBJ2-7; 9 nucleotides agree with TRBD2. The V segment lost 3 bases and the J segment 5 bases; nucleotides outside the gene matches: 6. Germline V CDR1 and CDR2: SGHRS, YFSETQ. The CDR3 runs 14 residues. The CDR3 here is CASSWGTSNHEQYF. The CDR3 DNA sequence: TGCGCCAGCAGCTGGGGGACTAGCAACCACGAGCAGTACTTC.

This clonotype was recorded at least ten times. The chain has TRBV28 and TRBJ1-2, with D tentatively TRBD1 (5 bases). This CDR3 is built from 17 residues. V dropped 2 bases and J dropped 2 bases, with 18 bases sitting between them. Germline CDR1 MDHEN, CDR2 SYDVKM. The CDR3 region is CASSLNGWGRKNYGYTF. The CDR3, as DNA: TGTGCCAGCAGTTTAAATGGATGGGGCAGAAAAAACTATGGCTACACCTTC.

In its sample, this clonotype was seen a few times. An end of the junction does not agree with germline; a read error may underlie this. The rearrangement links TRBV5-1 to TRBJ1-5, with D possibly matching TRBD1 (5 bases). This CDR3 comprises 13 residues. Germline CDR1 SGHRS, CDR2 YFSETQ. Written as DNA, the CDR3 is TGCGCCAGCAGCTGGGGGTCCAATCAGCCCCAGAATTTT. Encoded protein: CASSWGSNQPQNF.

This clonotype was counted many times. This CDR3 is CASSPRTVPTETQYF. The CDR3 DNA sequence: TGCGCCAGCAGCCCAAGGACAGTCCCCACAGAGACCCAGTACTTC. J is TRBJ2-5 and V is TRBV5-1; a weak D match, TRBD1 (6 bases). This CDR3 has 15 residues. V dropped 4 bases and J dropped 4 bases, with 17 bases sitting between them. Germline assignment: CDR1 SGHRS and CDR2 YFSETQ.

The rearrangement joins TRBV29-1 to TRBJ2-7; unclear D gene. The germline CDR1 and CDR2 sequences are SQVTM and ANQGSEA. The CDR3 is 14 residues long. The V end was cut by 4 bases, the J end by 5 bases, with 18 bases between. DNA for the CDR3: TGCAGCGTTGCCCCTTCCAGGTCGTTGAACGAGCAGTACTTC. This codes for CSVAPSRSLNEQYF.

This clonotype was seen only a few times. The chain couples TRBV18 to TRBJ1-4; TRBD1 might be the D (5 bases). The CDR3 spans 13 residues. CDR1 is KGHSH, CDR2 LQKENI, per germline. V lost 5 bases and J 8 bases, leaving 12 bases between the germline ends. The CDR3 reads CASSAGLEEKLFF. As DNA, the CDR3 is TGTGCCAGCTCAGCGGGGCTAGAGGAAAAACTGTTTTTT.

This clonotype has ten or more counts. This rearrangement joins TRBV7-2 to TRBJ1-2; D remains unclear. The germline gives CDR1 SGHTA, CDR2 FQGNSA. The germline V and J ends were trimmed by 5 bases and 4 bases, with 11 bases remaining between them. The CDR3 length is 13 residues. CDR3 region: CASSPQMLYGYTF. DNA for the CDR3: TGTGCCAGCAGCCCCCAAATGCTCTATGGCTACACCTTC.

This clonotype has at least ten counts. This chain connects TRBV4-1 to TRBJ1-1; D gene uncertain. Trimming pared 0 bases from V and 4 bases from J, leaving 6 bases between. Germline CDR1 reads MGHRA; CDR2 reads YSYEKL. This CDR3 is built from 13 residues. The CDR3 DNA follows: TGCGCCAGCAGCCAAGACGGCCCCACTGAAGCTTTCTTT. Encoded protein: CASSQDGPTEAFF.

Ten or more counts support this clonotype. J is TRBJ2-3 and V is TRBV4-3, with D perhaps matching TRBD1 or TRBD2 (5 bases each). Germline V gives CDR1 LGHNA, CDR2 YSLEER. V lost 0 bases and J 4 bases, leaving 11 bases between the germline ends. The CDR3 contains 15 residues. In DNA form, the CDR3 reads TGCGCCAGCAGCCAAGATCGGGGCTTTTCAGATACGCAGTATTTT. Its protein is CASSQDRGFSDTQYF.

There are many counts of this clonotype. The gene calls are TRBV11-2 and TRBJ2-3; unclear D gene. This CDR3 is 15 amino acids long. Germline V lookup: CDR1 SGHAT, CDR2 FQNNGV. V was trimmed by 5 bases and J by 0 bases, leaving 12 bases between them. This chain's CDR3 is CASSPPTKSTDTQYF. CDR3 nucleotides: TGTGCCAGCAGCCCTCCGACAAAAAGCACAGATACGCAGTATTTT.

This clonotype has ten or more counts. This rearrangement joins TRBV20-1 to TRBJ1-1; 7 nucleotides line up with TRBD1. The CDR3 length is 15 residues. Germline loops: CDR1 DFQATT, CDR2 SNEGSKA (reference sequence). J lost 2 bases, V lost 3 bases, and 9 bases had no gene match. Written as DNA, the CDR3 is TGCAGTGCTAGGGGGACAGATGGAAAAAACACTGAAGCTTTCTTT. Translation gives CSARGTDGKNTEAFF.

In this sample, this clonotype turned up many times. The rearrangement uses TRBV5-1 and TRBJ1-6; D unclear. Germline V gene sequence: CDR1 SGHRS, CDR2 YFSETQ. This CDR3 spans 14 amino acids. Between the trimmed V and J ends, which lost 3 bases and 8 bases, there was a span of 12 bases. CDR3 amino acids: CASSYSTEYSPLHF. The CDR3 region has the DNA TGCGCCAGCAGCTACTCGACGGAGTATTCACCCCTCCACTTT. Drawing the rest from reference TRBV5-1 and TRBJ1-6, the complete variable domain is KAGVTQTPRYLIKTRGQQVTLSCSPISGHRSVSWYQQTPGQGLQFLFEYFSETQRNKGNFPGRFSGRQFSNSRSEMNVSTLELGDSALYLCASSYSTEYSPLHFGNGTRLTVT.

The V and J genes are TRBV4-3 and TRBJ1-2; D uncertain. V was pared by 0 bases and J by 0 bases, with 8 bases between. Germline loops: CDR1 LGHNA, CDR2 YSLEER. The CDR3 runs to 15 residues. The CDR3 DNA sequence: TGCGCCAGCAGCCAAGATTTACAAACTAACTATGGCTACACCTTC. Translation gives CASSQDLQTNYGYTF.

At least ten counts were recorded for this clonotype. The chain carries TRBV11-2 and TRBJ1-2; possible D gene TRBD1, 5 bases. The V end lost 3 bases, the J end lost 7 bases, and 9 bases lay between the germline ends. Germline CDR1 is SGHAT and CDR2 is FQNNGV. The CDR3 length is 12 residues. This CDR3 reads CASSFTGGGYTF. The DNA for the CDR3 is TGTGCCAGCAGCTTTACAGGAGGTGGCTACACCTTC. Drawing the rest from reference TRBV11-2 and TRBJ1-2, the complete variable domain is EAGVAQSPRYKIIEKRQSVAFWCNPISGHATLYWYQQILGQGPKLLIQFQNNGVVDDSQLPKDRFSAERLKGVDSTLKIQPAKLEDSAVYLCASSFTGGGYTFGSGTRLTVV.

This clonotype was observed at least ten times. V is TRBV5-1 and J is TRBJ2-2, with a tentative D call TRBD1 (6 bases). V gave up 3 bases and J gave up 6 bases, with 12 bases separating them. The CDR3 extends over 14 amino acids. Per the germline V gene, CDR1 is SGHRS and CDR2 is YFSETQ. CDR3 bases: TGCGCCAGCAGCTCTCAAACAGGGCCCGGGGAGCTGTTTTTT. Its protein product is CASSSQTGPGELFF.

The CDR3 loop reads CARSPADRAPGELFF. CDR3 nucleotide sequence: TGCGCCAGGAGCCCGGCGGACAGGGCCCCCGGGGAGCTGTTTTTT. The genes are TRBV5-1 and TRBJ2-2; 8 bases are shared with TRBD1. V lost 8 bases to trimming and J lost 6 bases; unmatched junction nucleotides: 12. CDR3 length: 15 amino acids. The germline V gene has CDR1 SGHRS and CDR2 YFSETQ.

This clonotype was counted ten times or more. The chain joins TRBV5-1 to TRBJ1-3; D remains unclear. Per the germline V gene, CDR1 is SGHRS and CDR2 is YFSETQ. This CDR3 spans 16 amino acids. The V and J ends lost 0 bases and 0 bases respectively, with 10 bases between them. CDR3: CASSLDSADSGNTIYF. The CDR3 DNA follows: TGCGCCAGCAGCTTGGATTCGGCGGACTCTGGAAACACCATATATTTT.

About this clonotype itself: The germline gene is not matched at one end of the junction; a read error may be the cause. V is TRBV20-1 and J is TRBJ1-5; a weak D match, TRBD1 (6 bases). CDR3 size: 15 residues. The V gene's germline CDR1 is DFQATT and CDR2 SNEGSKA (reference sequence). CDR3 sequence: CSASTGASAEQPQNF. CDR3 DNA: TGCAGTGCTTCTACGGGGGCGTCGGCGGAACAGCCCCAGAATTTT.